This TCR beta chain came from a study of Ad26.COV2.S vaccination and SARS-CoV-2 variants. CDR3 length: 15 residues. The germline gives CDR1 KGHSH, CDR2 LQKENI. V was pared by 2 bases and J by 2 bases, with 12 bases between. Treatment in this sample: around 19 received Ad26.COV2.S at low or high dose, single or two shots; about five received placebo; per-sample allocation not given. Collection of samples fell on day 63 after the first vaccine or placebo injection. This Boston cohort included adults aged 18-55 years. TCRdb keeps only in-frame clones here, not all; method: immunoSEQ multiplex PCR. This sample has 300,000 to 350,000 clones, with 70% to 90% found just once.

This specimen was peripheral blood, taken in a trial of Ad26.COV2.S vaccine versus placebo. This chain links TRBV18 with TRBJ2-5, with D perhaps TRBD1 or TRBD2 (6 bases each). The receptor was isolated from a person aged 18-65 years who received the Ad26.COV2.S COVID-19 vaccine or a placebo. CDR3 bases: TGTGCCAGCTCACCAAGGAGGGGGATACAAGAGACCCAGTACTTC. This translates into CASSPRRGIQETQYF.